This T cell receptor beta chain was sequenced for a study of identical twins. Study-wide findings and caveats: Cord blood's abundant beta clonotypes had fewer insertions, unlike memory repertoires. Zero-insertion analyses were open to partial confounding by invariant MAIT and iNKT cells.

To note about this clonotype: Antigen: not known.

TCRdb fed the 5' RACE reads into MiXCR, producing one record per CDR3 protein. Of just under 550,000 distinct CDR3 sequences in the sample, roughly 15% were seen once. The CDR3 sequence is 14 residues long. V was clipped by 1 base and J by 6 bases, with 13 bases between them. CDR1 is MGHDK, CDR2 SYGVNS, per germline. The same data also contributed to another study, on yellow fever vaccine responses in identical twins. Per that study: Twins' T cell vaccine responses reportedly looked partly convergent, partly personalized.

The sequencing input was CD4+ T cells sorted from blood. This chain uses TRBV25-1 with TRBJ2-7, with a possible D match to TRBD1 (7 bases). The receptor was isolated from a woman aged 18-29 years in good health. The CDR3 loop is CASSEFHQGGEQYF. The CDR3 DNA reads as TGTGCCAGCAGTGAATTCCACCAGGGGGGCGAGCAGTACTTC.